The 15 T cell receptor beta chains in this list originate from one sample, sequenced in a study of cytomegalovirus exposure and HLA in healthy donors. In the PCR, 60 Vbeta and 13 Jbeta primers were used. The method was immunoSEQ multiplex PCR; TCRdb's version includes in-frame clones alone and lacks a portion of them. Of tens of thousands of clones in the sample, about 82% were seen once. The sample was PBMCs. These receptors all stem from a woman in her thirties in good health and CMV-seronegative.

The CDR3 here is CASSPGQEETQYF. The CDR3 bases are TGTGCCAGCTCACCGGGACAGGAAGAGACCCAGTACTTC. The chain carries TRBV18 and TRBJ2-5; 8 bases map to TRBD1. V trimming: 3 bases; J trimming: 3 bases; junction bases outside the gene matches: 0. Germline CDR1 and CDR2: KGHSH and LQKENI. CDR3 length: 13 amino acids. The variable domain in full, completed from reference TRBV18 and TRBJ2-5, reads NAGVMQNPRHLVRRRGQEARLRCSPMKGHSHVYWYRQLPEEGLKFMVYLQKENIIDESGMPKERFSAEFPKEGPSILRIQQVVRGDSAAYFCASSPGQEETQYFGPGTRLLVL.

This rearrangement joins TRBV6-6 to TRBJ1-2; D is perhaps TRBD1 (6 bases). CDR1 is MNHNY and CDR2 is SVGAGI in the germline V gene (reference sequence). The CDR3 totals 14 residues. Trimming cost V 6 bases and J 2 bases, with 13 bases left between them. For the CDR3, the DNA is TGTGCCAGCAGCAACACCGGGACAAACTATGGCTACACCTTC. It specifies CASSNTGTNYGYTF.

Note on this clone: The junction departs from the called germline gene at one end, perhaps through a read error. This chain links TRBV7-2 with TRBJ1-4; no clear D gene. The CDR3 sequence is 15 residues long. Per germline, CDR1 SGHTA and CDR2 FQGNSA. As DNA, the CDR3 is TGTGCCAGCCGCTTGGCGGCTTCAACTAATGAAAAACTGTTTTTT. Its translation: CASRLAASTNEKLFF.

Here the CDR3 DNA reads TGTGCCAGCAGTAGAACTAGTACCTATGGCTACACCTTC. This translates into CASSRTSTYGYTF. J is TRBJ1-2 and V is TRBV6-5; no reliable D call. The germline CDR1 and CDR2 sequences are MNHEY and SVGAGI. Trimming removed 5 bases from V and 4 bases from J, with 11 bases in between. CDR3 length equals 13 residues.

This chain links TRBV5-6 with TRBJ1-1; D is uncertain. Germline V gene lookup returns CDR1 SGHDT and CDR2 YYEEEE. This CDR3 has 14 amino acids. Between the trimmed V and J ends, which lost 0 bases and 5 bases, there was a span of 11 bases. The CDR3 loop reads CASSLAQRGTEAFF. CDR3 in DNA: TGTGCCAGCAGCTTGGCCCAACGAGGGACTGAAGCTTTCTTT.

The rearrangement links TRBV6-1 to TRBJ1-5, with 9 bases identical to TRBD1. The J segment lost 3 bases and the V segment lost 11 bases, leaving 5 bases of the junction unmatched. In germline, CDR1 is MNHNS, CDR2 SASEGT. The CDR3 is 13 amino acids. CDR3 amino acids: CAVRTGDNQPQHF. CDR3 DNA sequence: TGTGCCGTTAGGACAGGGGACAATCAGCCCCAGCATTTT.

This chain links TRBV6-1 with TRBJ2-3; 9 bases line up with TRBD1. Losses at the gene ends were 7 bases for V and 3 bases for J; bases not matched to a gene: 8. Germline V gene sequence: CDR1 MNHNS, CDR2 SASEGT. The CDR3 extends over 15 amino acids. In DNA, the CDR3 is TGTGCCAGCACTAAACGGGGACAGGGTACAGATACGCAGTATTTT. It yields the protein CASTKRGQGTDTQYF.

The J gene is TRBJ2-2, the V gene TRBV12-5; D is possibly TRBD2 (5 bases). The CDR3 is made up of 14 amino acids. V lost 3 bases and J lost 5, with 10 bases in between. Germline assignment: CDR1 LGHNT and CDR2 FRNRAP. As DNA, the CDR3 is TGTGCTAGTGGTTTCTCGGGAAAGACCGGGGAGCTGTTTTTT. This gives the protein CASGFSGKTGELFF.

This clone has just a few counts. The chain is built from TRBV4-3 and TRBJ1-2; D remains ambiguous. Trimming removed 0 bases at V and 1 base at J, with 12 bases between. CDR1 and CDR2 from the germline V gene are LGHNA and YSLEER. The CDR3 is 16 residues long. The CDR3 is CASSQDYPGSNYGYTF. The CDR3 DNA reads as TGCGCCAGCAGCCAAGATTACCCAGGTAGTAACTATGGCTACACCTTC.

This chain connects TRBV5-1 to TRBJ2-7; D is perhaps TRBD1 (6 bases). Germline-derived CDR1 and CDR2 are SGHRS and YFSETQ. This CDR3 has 11 amino acids. With 5 bases removed from V and 7 bases from J, the gap between germline ends came to 10 bases. The CDR3 DNA is TGCGCCAGCAGGGCAGGGGAAGAGCAGTACTTC. Its translation: CASRAGEEQYF.

The chain carries TRBV18 and TRBJ2-1; D is possibly TRBD2 (6 bases). Trimming stripped 0 bases from V and 8 bases from J, with 17 bases between. Germline CDR1 is KGHSH and CDR2 is LQKENI. The CDR3 sequence is 16 residues long. CDR3 nucleotide sequence: TGTGCCAGCTCACCACCGACTAGGAGTATCGGGGATGAGCAGTTCTTC. Protein product: CASSPPTRSIGDEQFF. Variable domain in full (rest from reference TRBV18 and TRBJ2-1): NAGVMQNPRHLVRRRGQEARLRCSPMKGHSHVYWYRQLPEEGLKFMVYLQKENIIDESGMPKERFSAEFPKEGPSILRIQQVVRGDSAAYFCASSPPTRSIGDEQFFGPGTRLTVL.

V gene TRBV7-6 combines with J gene TRBJ1-1; 12 bases map to TRBD1. This CDR3 has 16 residues. Germline CDR1 reads SGHVS; CDR2 reads FNYEAQ. With V trimmed by 5 bases and J by 2 bases, 6 bases remained unmatched. CDR3 bases: TGTGCCAGCAGCCAGGGACAGGGGGCCTCCAACACTGAAGCTTTCTTT. As protein: CASSQGQGASNTEAFF.

As DNA, the CDR3 is TGTGCCAGCAACCTAGGGGAAGAGCTAAACATTCAGTACTTC. As protein: CASNLGEELNIQYF. This chain uses TRBV21-1 with TRBJ2-4; whether TRBD1, the table's D call, matches the DNA was not checked. TRBV21-1 is a documented pseudogene. The CDR3 contains 14 residues.

V gene TRBV5-5 combines with J gene TRBJ2-1, with 8 bases that match TRBD2. The CDR3 loop spans 15 amino acids. V was pared by 4 bases and J by 3 bases, with 6 bases of the junction left unmatched. Per germline, CDR1 SGHKS and CDR2 YYEKEE (reference sequence). CDR3 sequence: CASSPVGTSYNEQFF. For the CDR3, the DNA is TGTGCCAGCAGCCCGGTGGGGACTAGCTACAATGAGCAGTTCTTC. The full variable domain, with the rest looked up from reference TRBV5-5 and TRBJ2-1, is DAGVTQSPTHLIKTRGQQVTLRCSPISGHKSVSWYQQVLGQGPQFIFQYYEKEERGRGNFPDRFSARQFPNYSSELNVNALLLGDSALYLCASSPVGTSYNEQFFGPGTRLTVL.

CDR3 amino acids: CASKKSGFGEKLFF. The CDR3, as DNA: TGTGCCAGCAAAAAGTCAGGGTTCGGGGAAAAACTGTTTTTT. The J gene is TRBJ1-4, the V gene TRBV5-6, with D maybe TRBD1 (5 bases). This CDR3 spans 14 amino acids. The germline gives CDR1 SGHDT, CDR2 YYEEEE. V lost 6 bases to trimming and J lost 8 bases, with 17 bases between them.